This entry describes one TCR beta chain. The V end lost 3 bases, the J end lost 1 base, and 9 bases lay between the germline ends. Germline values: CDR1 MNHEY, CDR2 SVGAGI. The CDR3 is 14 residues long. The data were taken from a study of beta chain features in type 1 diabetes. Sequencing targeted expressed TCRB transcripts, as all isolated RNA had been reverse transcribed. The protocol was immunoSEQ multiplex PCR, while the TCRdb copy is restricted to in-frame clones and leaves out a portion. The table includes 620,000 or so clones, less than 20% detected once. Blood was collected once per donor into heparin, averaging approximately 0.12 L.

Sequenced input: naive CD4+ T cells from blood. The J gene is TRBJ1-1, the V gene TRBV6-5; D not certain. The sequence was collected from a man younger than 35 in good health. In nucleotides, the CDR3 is TGTGCCAGCAGTTATCTCCGGAAGAACACTGAAGCTTTCTTT. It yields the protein CASSYLRKNTEAFF.